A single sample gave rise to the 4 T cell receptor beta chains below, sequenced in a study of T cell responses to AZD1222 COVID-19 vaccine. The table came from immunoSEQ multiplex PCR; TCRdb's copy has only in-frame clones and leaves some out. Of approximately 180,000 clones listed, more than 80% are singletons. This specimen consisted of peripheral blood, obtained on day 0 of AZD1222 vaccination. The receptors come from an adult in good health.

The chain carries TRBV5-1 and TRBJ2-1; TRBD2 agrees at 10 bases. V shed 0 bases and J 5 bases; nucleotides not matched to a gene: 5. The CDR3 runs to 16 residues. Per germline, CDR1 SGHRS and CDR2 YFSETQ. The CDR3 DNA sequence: TGCGCCAGCAGCTTGGCGCTAGCGGGAGTTGACAATGAGCAGTTCTTC. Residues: CASSLALAGVDNEQFF. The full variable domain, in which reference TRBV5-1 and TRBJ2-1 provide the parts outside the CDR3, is KAGVTQTPRYLIKTRGQQVTLSCSPISGHRSVSWYQQTPGQGLQFLFEYFSETQRNKGNFPGRFSGRQFSNSRSEMNVSTLELGDSALYLCASSLALAGVDNEQFFGPGTRLTVL.

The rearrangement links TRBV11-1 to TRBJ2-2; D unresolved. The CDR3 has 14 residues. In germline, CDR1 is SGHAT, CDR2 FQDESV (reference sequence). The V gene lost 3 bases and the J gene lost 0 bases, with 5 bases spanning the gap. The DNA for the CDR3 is TGTGCCAGCAGCTTGGGTACGAACACCGGGGAGCTGTTTTTT. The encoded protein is CASSLGTNTGELFF. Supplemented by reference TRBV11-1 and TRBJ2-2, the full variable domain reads EAEVAQSPRYKITEKSQAVAFWCDPISGHATLYWYRQILGQGPELLVQFQDESVVDDSQLPKDRFSAERLKGVDSTLKIQPAELGDSAMYLCASSLGTNTGELFFGEGSRLTVL.

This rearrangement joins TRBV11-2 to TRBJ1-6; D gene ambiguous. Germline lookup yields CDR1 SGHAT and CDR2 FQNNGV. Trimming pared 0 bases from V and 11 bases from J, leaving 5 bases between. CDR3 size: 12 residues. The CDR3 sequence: CASSLDATPLHF. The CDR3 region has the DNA TGTGCCAGCAGCTTAGATGCCACACCCCTCCACTTT.

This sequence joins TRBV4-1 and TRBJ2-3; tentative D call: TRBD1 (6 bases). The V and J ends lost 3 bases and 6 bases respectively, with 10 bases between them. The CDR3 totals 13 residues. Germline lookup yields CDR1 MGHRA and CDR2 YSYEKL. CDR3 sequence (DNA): TGCGCCAGCAGCCACCCAGGGGTGGATACGCAGTATTTT. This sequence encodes CASSHPGVDTQYF.